Below, one T cell receptor beta chain is given with its context. Germline V gene data show CDR1 as DFQATT and CDR2 as SNEGSKA (reference sequence). The CDR3 sequence is 17 residues long. TCRdb re-called the 5' RACE reads and gives one entry per CDR3 protein, without DNA. The sample includes about 450,000 distinct CDR3 sequences. The entry originates in a study of T cells expressing NK-cell markers. This sequence originates from a woman aged 18 to 75 in good health. This chain uses TRBV20-1 with TRBJ2-1; as DNA is missing, the TRBD1 call by TCRdb cannot be tested. The sequencing input was blood T cells: a sorted CD56 or NKG2C T cell subset, CD4+ or CD8+ T cells, or bulk PBMC T cells (not recorded which). The CDR3 loop is CSADPRFDRGSANEQFF.